Described below is a single T cell receptor beta chain sequence and its context. What it binds is unknown. This sample was included in a study of cytotoxic CD8 clonotypes in ibrutinib-treated CLL. Study summary: After treatment lasting a median about twelve months, range 6 to 36, response samples were collected.

Depths of 1 in 200,000 to 1 in 1 million T cells were the sequencing target. The table came from immunoSEQ multiplex PCR; TCRdb's copy has only in-frame clones and leaves some out. The data show some 23,000 clones, around 69% seen once. Whole-study findings and limits: Treatment left the uncommon public clonotypes either contracted or stable in frequency. Measured clonality at baseline was greater than in age-matched healthy donors and tracked with circulating CD8+ T-cell counts.

The sequences come from PBMCs, collected at disease progression, from a patient treated with ibrutinib. The receptor was isolated from a human donor with chronic lymphocytic leukemia.

The CDR3 region has the DNA TGTGCCAGCAGCTGGGACAGGAATCAGCCCCAGCATTTT. It codes for CASSWDRNQPQHF. The chain couples TRBV5-4 to TRBJ1-5; 8 nucleotides line up with TRBD1. Per germline, CDR1 SGHNT and CDR2 YYREEE (reference sequence). V lost 3 bases to trimming and J lost 4 bases; unmatched junction nucleotides: 0. The CDR3 is made up of 13 amino acids.